These 28 T cell receptor beta chains were sequenced from one sample in a study of blood T cell repertoires in COVID-19 (dated by TCRdb to 2020 to 2021). The protocol used for the library was the immunoSEQ multiplex PCR assay. TCRdb obtained this table from immuneACCESS and retained in-frame rearrangements with V and J assigned. These tables miss some clones; where compared with another copy, unresolved V genes account for less than half of the shortfall, and the remainder is unexplained. The sample records approximately 270,000 clones, approximately 86% of which are singletons. The ten biggest clones cover under 1.5% of the sample. Sequencing was performed on peripheral blood. The origin of the receptors is an elderly man with acute or convalescent COVID-19.

This sequence joins TRBV19 and TRBJ1-1; 9 nucleotides align to TRBD1. The CDR3 spans 16 residues. Germline assignment: CDR1 LNHDA and CDR2 SQIVND (reference sequence). Losses at the gene ends were 5 bases for V and 1 base for J; bases not matched to a gene: 8. This chain's CDR3 is CASSSPYRGQNTEAFF. The CDR3 DNA follows: TGTGCCAGTAGTTCTCCCTACAGGGGGCAGAACACTGAAGCTTTCTTT. The whole variable domain, remainder taken from reference TRBV19 and TRBJ1-1, is DGGITQSPKYLFRKEGQNVTLSCEQNLNHDAMYWYRQDPGQGLRLIYYSQIVNDFQKGDIAEGYSVSREKKESFPLTVTSAQKNPTAFYLCASSSPYRGQNTEAFFGQGTRLTVV.

The chain has TRBV7-9 and TRBJ2-1; unclear D gene. From germline, CDR1 is SEHNR and CDR2 FQNEAQ (reference sequence). The CDR3 is 15 amino acids. Between the trimmed V and J ends, which lost 1 base and 0 bases, there was a span of 7 bases. CDR3 in DNA: TGTGCCAGCAGCTTAGACCCGAGCTCCTACAATGAGCAGTTCTTC. It yields the protein CASSLDPSSYNEQFF.

The chain couples TRBV5-1 to TRBJ2-5; 11 nucleotides match TRBD1. Germline lookup yields CDR1 SGHRS and CDR2 YFSETQ. The CDR3 loop spans 16 amino acids. The junction had 10 bases not matched to a gene; V was cut back by 4 bases and J by 5 bases. This CDR3 is CASSERTGGLVETQYF. The CDR3 coding sequence is TGCGCCAGCAGCGAACGGACAGGGGGCTTAGTGGAGACCCAGTACTTC. Full variable domain (rest looked up from reference TRBV5-1 and TRBJ2-5): KAGVTQTPRYLIKTRGQQVTLSCSPISGHRSVSWYQQTPGQGLQFLFEYFSETQRNKGNFPGRFSGRQFSNSRSEMNVSTLELGDSALYLCASSERTGGLVETQYFGPGTRLLVL.

V usage is TRBV7-3 and J usage is TRBJ2-1; tentative D call: TRBD1 (6 bases). This CDR3 spans 15 amino acids. With 5 bases removed from V and 7 bases from J, the gap between germline ends came to 18 bases. Per the germline V gene, CDR1 is SGHTA and CDR2 is FQGTGA. This CDR3 is CASSPASGQQNEQFF. The DNA for the CDR3 is TGTGCCAGCAGCCCCGCGTCCGGACAGCAGAATGAGCAGTTCTTC.

V gene TRBV5-1 combines with J gene TRBJ1-1; 10 bases agree with TRBD1. This CDR3 spans 16 amino acids. Germline V CDR1 and CDR2: SGHRS, YFSETQ. J gave up 4 bases and V 0 bases, and 6 bases lay outside the gene matches. CDR3 sequence (DNA): TGCGCCAGCAGCTTGGGACAGGGGGCAGGGGGCACTGAAGCTTTCTTT. Amino acids: CASSLGQGAGGTEAFF.

This clone has just one count. The CDR3 spells CASSLTGIAGGPGELFF. The CDR3 coding sequence is TGTGCCAGCAGCTTAACGGGCATAGCGGGGGGGCCCGGGGAGCTGTTTTTT. This chain connects TRBV7-3 to TRBJ2-2, with 11 bases matching TRBD2. V gave up 0 bases and J gave up 6 bases; unmatched junction bases: 6. The CDR3 totals 17 residues. Per the germline V gene, CDR1 is SGHTA and CDR2 is FQGTGA.

The rearrangement joins TRBV7-8 to TRBJ1-1; D remains unclear. CDR3 size: 13 residues. CDR1 SGHVS and CDR2 FQNEAQ come from the germline V gene. V shed 5 bases and J shed 11 bases, with 18 bases lying between them. CDR3 sequence (DNA): TGTGCCAGCAGCCTCGATCCTGGCCGAGGGGCTTTCTTT. This codes for CASSLDPGRGAFF. Variable domain in full (rest from reference TRBV7-8 and TRBJ1-1): GAGVSQSPRYKVAKRGQDVALRCDPISGHVSLFWYQQALGQGPEFLTYFQNEAQLDKSGLPSDRFFAERPEGSVSTLKIQRTQQEDSAVYLCASSLDPGRGAFFGQGTRLTVV.

V usage is TRBV2 and J usage is TRBJ2-3, with 7 bases identical to TRBD2. The CDR3 covers 16 residues. The junction had 8 bases not matched to a gene; V was cut back by 2 bases and J by 3 bases. Germline-derived CDR1 and CDR2 are SNHLY and FYNNEI. CDR3 nucleotide sequence: TGTGCCAGCAGTGAAAGGGCGGGAGTAGGGACAGATACGCAGTATTTT. Translation gives CASSERAGVGTDTQYF.

The V gene is TRBV27, the J gene TRBJ1-4; D gene uncertain. Per the germline V gene, CDR1 is MNHEY and CDR2 is SMNVEV (reference sequence). V lost 8 bases and J lost 0, with 16 bases in between. The CDR3 totals 16 residues. The CDR3 bases are TGTGCCAGCGCTTTGTTAGCTCCAGCAACTAATGAAAAACTGTTTTTT. Residues: CASALLAPATNEKLFF. Together with reference TRBV27 and TRBJ1-4, the CDR3 gives the full variable domain: EAQVTQNPRYLITVTGKKLTVTCSQNMNHEYMSWYRQDPGLGLRQIYYSMNVEVTDKGDVPEGYKVSRKEKRNFPLILESPSPNQTSLYFCASALLAPATNEKLFFGSGTQLSVL.

This clone was seen only a few times. CDR3 sequence reads: CASSTGTSYNEQFF. CDR3 sequence (DNA): TGTGCCAGTAGTACAGGGACATCTTACAATGAGCAGTTCTTC. The chain joins TRBV19 to TRBJ2-1, with D perhaps matching TRBD1 (6 bases). V lost 4 bases and J lost 4, with 11 bases in between. Germline V gene sequence: CDR1 LNHDA, CDR2 SQIVND (reference sequence). This CDR3 region has 14 residues.

The rearrangement uses TRBV27 and TRBJ2-1; 13 bases align to TRBD2. Germline CDR1 MNHEY, CDR2 SMNVEV (reference sequence). J gave up 8 bases and V 5 bases, and 9 bases lay outside the gene matches. The CDR3 runs to 16 residues. For the CDR3, the DNA is TGTGCCAGCAGTGCTATCCGACTAGCGGGAGGCGATGAGCAGTTCTTC. Translation gives CASSAIRLAGGDEQFF.

The chain links TRBV18 to TRBJ1-1; D remains unclear. Germline CDR1 is KGHSH and CDR2 is LQKENI. Between the trimmed V and J ends, which lost 3 bases and 5 bases, there was a span of 7 bases. This CDR3 contains 12 residues. The CDR3 region is CASSPGFTEAFF. CDR3 nucleotides: TGTGCCAGCTCACCCGGGTTTACTGAAGCTTTCTTT.

The sample holds a few counts of this clone. V usage is TRBV3-1 (or the pseudogene TRBV3-2) and J usage is TRBJ2-5; possibly TRBD2 for D (5 bases). Trimming pared 4 bases from V and 2 bases from J, leaving 11 bases between. Germline V gene lookup returns CDR1 LGHDT and CDR2 YNNKEL (reference sequence). The CDR3 is 14 residues long. The CDR3 loop is CASSRLLGQETQYF. The CDR3 bases are TGTGCCAGCAGCCGTCTACTAGGGCAAGAGACCCAGTACTTC.

This rearrangement joins TRBV5-6 to TRBJ1-1, with D tentatively TRBD1 (5 bases). This CDR3 region has 14 residues. The V gene lost 0 bases and the J gene lost 7 bases, with 13 bases spanning the gap. Germline CDR1 reads SGHDT; CDR2 reads YYEEEE. The CDR3 loop reads CASSLAGKGYEAFF. CDR3 sequence (DNA): TGTGCCAGCAGCTTGGCTGGGAAGGGGTATGAAGCTTTCTTT.

The gene calls are TRBV7-9 and TRBJ2-7, with D perhaps TRBD1 (6 bases). V was cut by 5 bases and J by 0 bases, with 20 bases left in between. The CDR3 runs 17 residues. From germline, CDR1 is SEHNR and CDR2 FQNEAQ (reference sequence). The CDR3 spells CASSIPGHERGSYEQYF. CDR3 DNA: TGTGCCAGCAGCATTCCGGGACACGAAAGAGGCTCCTACGAGCAGTACTTC. The full variable domain, in which reference TRBV7-9 and TRBJ2-7 provide the parts outside the CDR3, is DTGVSQNPRHKITKRGQNVTFRCDPISEHNRLYWYRQTLGQGPEFLTYFQNEAQLEKSRLLSDRFSAERPKGSFSTLEIQRTEQGDSAMYLCASSIPGHERGSYEQYFGPGTRLTVT.

This clone was detected a few times. The gene calls are TRBV5-1 and TRBJ2-2; D possibly corresponds to TRBD2 (6 bases). Germline CDR1 and CDR2: SGHRS and YFSETQ. The CDR3 runs to 17 residues. The V end was cut by 0 bases, the J end by 0 bases, with 12 bases between. CDR3 bases: TGCGCCAGCAGCTTGGGGAATAGCGGAGCGAACACCGGGGAGCTGTTTTTT. Encoded protein: CASSLGNSGANTGELFF.

This chain links TRBV4-2 with TRBJ2-3; 7 nucleotides agree with TRBD1. The germline gives CDR1 LGHNA, CDR2 YNFKEQ. The CDR3 runs 17 residues. V was clipped by 0 bases and J by 6 bases; unmatched bases: 12. CDR3 sequence reads: CASSQEAAGGSPDTQYF. CDR3 nucleotide sequence: TGTGCCAGCAGCCAAGAAGCGGCAGGGGGTTCACCGGATACGCAGTATTTT.

This sequence joins TRBV21-1 and TRBJ2-5; the D call in the table, TRBD2, was not verified against the DNA. TRBV21-1 is a pseudogene locus. CDR3 length equals 14 residues. The CDR3 coding sequence is TGTGCCAGCAGCAATATAGCGAGAGGGGAGACCCAGTACTTC. Translation: CASSNIARGETQYF.

The gene calls are TRBV5-1 and TRBJ2-1, with 10 bases aligning to TRBD2. This CDR3 comprises 13 residues. V shed 5 bases and J 7 bases; nucleotides not matched to a gene: 3. The germline CDR1 and CDR2 sequences are SGHRS and YFSETQ. The CDR3 reads CASRAGGVNEQFF. The CDR3 DNA reads as TGCGCCAGCAGAGCGGGAGGGGTTAATGAGCAGTTCTTC.

The chain links TRBV7-2 to TRBJ1-5; no reliable D call. Trimming removed 3 bases from V and 7 bases from J, with 10 bases in between. The CDR3 totals 13 residues. CDR1 SGHTA and CDR2 FQGNSA come from the germline V gene. The CDR3, as DNA: TGTGCCAGCAGCTTCGGATGGAGGCAGCCCCAGCATTTT. Encoded protein: CASSFGWRQPQHF.

V and J are TRBV7-2 and TRBJ2-1; 12 positions match TRBD2. Unmatched junction bases numbered 10, after V lost 6 bases and J lost 1 base. The CDR3 has 18 amino acids. Germline lookup yields CDR1 SGHTA and CDR2 FQGNSA. The CDR3 nucleotides read TGTGCCAGCAGGACAACTAGCGGGAGGATCTTTTCCTACAATGAGCAGTTCTTC. The encoded protein is CASRTTSGRIFSYNEQFF.

In this sample, this clone turned up once. CDR3 sequence: CASSKERTGGYNEQFF. CDR3 in DNA: TGTGCCAGCAGCAAAGAAAGGACAGGGGGCTACAATGAGCAGTTCTTC. V gene TRBV21-1 combines with J gene TRBJ2-1; TRBD1, the D gene given by the table, was not confirmed from the DNA. TRBV21-1 is shown as a pseudogene. The CDR3 has 16 residues.

V gene TRBV5-1 combines with J gene TRBJ2-7; unclear D gene. The CDR3 has 13 residues. V was pared by 4 bases and J by 7 bases, with 15 bases between. Germline V gene data show CDR1 as SGHRS and CDR2 as YFSETQ. CDR3 loop: CASSPPGMREQYF. In nucleotides, the CDR3 is TGCGCCAGCAGCCCGCCCGGCATGAGGGAGCAGTACTTC.

The rearrangement uses TRBV5-1 and TRBJ2-7; 9 bases align to TRBD2. V gave up 1 base and J gave up 2 bases; unmatched junction bases: 1. There are 14 residues in the CDR3. From germline, CDR1 is SGHRS and CDR2 YFSETQ. The CDR3 reads CASSLPSGAYEQYF. The CDR3 coding sequence is TGCGCCAGCAGCTTGCCTAGCGGGGCCTACGAGCAGTACTTC.

This chain joins TRBV29-1 and TRBJ1-2; 12 bases fit TRBD1. CDR3 length equals 17 residues. Germline CDR1 reads SQVTM; CDR2 reads ANQGSEA. The junction had 13 bases not matched to a gene; V was cut back by 4 bases and J by 4 bases. The CDR3 region has the DNA TGCAGCGTTGTTGGCGGGGACAGGGGGCGCGTAGGCTATGGCTACACCTTC. This encodes CSVVGGDRGRVGYGYTF.

A word on this clone: Additional DNA sequences in this sample encode the identical CDR3. Here the CDR3 reads CASSTTANTEAFF. The CDR3 DNA reads as TGTGCCAGTAGTACGACAGCGAACACTGAAGCTTTCTTT. This rearrangement joins TRBV19 to TRBJ1-1; D perhaps matches TRBD1 (5 bases). V lost 4 bases and J 1 base, leaving 7 bases between the germline ends. The CDR3 spans 13 residues. Germline values: CDR1 LNHDA, CDR2 SQIVND (reference sequence).

The chain is built from TRBV6-5 and TRBJ2-5, with D tentatively TRBD1 (6 bases). The germline CDR1 and CDR2 sequences are MNHEY and SVGAGI. This CDR3 has 14 residues. Trimming shortened V by 5 bases and J by 1 base, and 11 bases separated the two germline ends. The CDR3 DNA reads TGTGCCAGCAGTCCCATGGACAGCCAAGAGACCCAGTACTTC. This encodes CASSPMDSQETQYF.

J is TRBJ1-2 and V is TRBV7-9; a weak D match, TRBD1 (6 bases). CDR1 SEHNR and CDR2 FQNEAQ come from the germline V gene (reference sequence). V was cut by 3 bases and J by 4 bases, with 9 bases left in between. The CDR3 has 13 amino acids. The CDR3 loop reads CASSFTGFYGYTF. The CDR3 DNA follows: TGTGCCAGCAGCTTCACAGGGTTCTATGGCTACACCTTC.